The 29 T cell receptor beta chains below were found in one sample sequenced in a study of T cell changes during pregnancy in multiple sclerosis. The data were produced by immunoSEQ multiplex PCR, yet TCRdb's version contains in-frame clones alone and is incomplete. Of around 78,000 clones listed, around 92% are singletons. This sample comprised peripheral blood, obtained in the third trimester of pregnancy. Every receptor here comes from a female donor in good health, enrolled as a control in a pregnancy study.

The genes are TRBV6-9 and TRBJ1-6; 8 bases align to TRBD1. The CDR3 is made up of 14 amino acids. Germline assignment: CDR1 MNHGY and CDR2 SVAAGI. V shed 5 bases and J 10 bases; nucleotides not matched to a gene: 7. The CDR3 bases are TGTGCCAGCAGTCCCCGGGACAGGCGGTCACCCCTCCACTTT. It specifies CASSPRDRRSPLHF.

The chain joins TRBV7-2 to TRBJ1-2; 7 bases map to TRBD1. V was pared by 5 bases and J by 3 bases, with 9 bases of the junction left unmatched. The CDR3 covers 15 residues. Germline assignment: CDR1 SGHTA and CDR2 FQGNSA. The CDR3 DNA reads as TGTGCCAGCAGCCTTGGTGGAGGGGGCGACTATGGCTACACCTTC. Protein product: CASSLGGGGDYGYTF.

The CDR3 region is CASSLGQINEKLFF. Here the CDR3 DNA reads TGCGCCAGCAGCCTGGGACAGATTAATGAAAAACTGTTTTTT. The rearrangement uses TRBV5-1 and TRBJ1-4; 7 bases align to TRBD1. The CDR3 is 14 residues long. J lost 4 bases, V lost 4 bases, and 4 bases had no gene match. Germline CDR1 is SGHRS and CDR2 is YFSETQ.

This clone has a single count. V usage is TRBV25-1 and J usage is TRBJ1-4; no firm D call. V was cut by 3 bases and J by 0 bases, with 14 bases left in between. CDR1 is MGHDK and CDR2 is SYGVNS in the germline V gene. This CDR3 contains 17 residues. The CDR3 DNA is TGTGCCAGCAGTGACCATGCCGTGTCGGCAACTAATGAAAAACTGTTTTTT. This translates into CASSDHAVSATNEKLFF.

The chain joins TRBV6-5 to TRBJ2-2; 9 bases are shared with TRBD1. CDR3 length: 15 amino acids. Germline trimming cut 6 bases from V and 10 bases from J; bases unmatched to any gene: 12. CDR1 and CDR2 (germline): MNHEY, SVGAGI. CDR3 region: CASSHGQGIQEELFF. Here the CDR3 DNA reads TGTGCCAGCAGCCATGGACAGGGGATTCAGGAGGAGCTGTTTTTT.

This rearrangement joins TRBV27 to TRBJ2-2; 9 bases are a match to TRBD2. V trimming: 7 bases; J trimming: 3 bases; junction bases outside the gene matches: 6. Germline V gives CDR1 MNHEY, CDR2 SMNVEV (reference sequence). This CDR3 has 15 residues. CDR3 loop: CASNRGLADTGELFF. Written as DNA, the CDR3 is TGTGCCAGCAATAGGGGACTAGCCGACACCGGGGAGCTGTTTTTT.

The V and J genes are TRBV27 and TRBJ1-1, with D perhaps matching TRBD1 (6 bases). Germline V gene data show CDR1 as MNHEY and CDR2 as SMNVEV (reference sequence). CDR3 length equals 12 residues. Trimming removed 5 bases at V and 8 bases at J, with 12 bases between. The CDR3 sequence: CASSTPGTEAFF. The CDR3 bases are TGTGCCAGCAGTACGCCCGGGACAGAAGCTTTCTTT.

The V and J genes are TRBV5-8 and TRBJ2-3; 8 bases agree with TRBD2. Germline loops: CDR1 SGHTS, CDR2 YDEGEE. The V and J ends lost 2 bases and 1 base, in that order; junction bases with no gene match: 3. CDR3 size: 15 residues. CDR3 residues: CASSFSGGGTDTQYF. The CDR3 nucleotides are TGTGCCAGCAGCTTCAGCGGGGGCGGCACAGATACGCAGTATTTT.

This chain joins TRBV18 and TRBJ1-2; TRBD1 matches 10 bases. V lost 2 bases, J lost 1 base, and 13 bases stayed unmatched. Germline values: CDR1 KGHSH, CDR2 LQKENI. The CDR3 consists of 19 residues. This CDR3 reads CASSPNQDRGKRFNYGYTF. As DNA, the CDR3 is TGTGCCAGCTCACCAAATCAGGACAGGGGGAAACGTTTTAACTATGGCTACACCTTC.

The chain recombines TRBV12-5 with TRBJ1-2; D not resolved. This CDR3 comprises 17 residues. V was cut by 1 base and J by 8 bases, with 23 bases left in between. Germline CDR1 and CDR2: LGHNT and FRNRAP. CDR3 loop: CASGLALSPGISEGYTF. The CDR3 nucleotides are TGTGCTAGTGGTTTGGCCTTATCCCCCGGGATCTCTGAGGGCTACACCTTC. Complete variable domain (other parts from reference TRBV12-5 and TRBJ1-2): DARVTQTPRHKVTEMGQEVTMRCQPILGHNTVFWYRQTMMQGLELLAYFRNRAPLDDSGMPKDRFSAEMPDATLATLKIQPSEPRDSAVYFCASGLALSPGISEGYTFGSGTRLTVV.

Written as DNA, the CDR3 is TGCGCCAGCAGCTATCAAGGACAGGGTGGCACTGAAGCTTTCTTT. As protein: CASSYQGQGGTEAFF. This rearrangement joins TRBV5-1 to TRBJ1-1; the match to TRBD1 covers 8 bases. The CDR3 is made up of 15 amino acids. Germline V CDR1 and CDR2: SGHRS, YFSETQ. Trimming cost V 3 bases and J 4 bases; bases outside gene matches: 8. The entire variable domain, with the rest obtained from reference TRBV5-1 and TRBJ1-1, is as follows: KAGVTQTPRYLIKTRGQQVTLSCSPISGHRSVSWYQQTPGQGLQFLFEYFSETQRNKGNFPGRFSGRQFSNSRSEMNVSTLELGDSALYLCASSYQGQGGTEAFFGQGTRLTVV.

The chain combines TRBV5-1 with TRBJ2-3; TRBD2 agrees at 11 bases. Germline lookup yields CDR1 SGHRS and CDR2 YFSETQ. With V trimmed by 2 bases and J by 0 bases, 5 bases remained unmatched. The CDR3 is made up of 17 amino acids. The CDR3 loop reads CASSFLAGGSSTDTQYF. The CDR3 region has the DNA TGCGCCAGCAGCTTCTTAGCGGGGGGGTCAAGCACAGATACGCAGTATTTT.

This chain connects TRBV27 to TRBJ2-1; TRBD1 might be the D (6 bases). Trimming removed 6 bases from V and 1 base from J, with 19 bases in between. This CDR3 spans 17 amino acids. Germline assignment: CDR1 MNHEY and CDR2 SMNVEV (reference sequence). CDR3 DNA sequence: TGTGCCAGCAGCCCGGAAGTGGGGGCCCTGTCCTACAATGAGCAGTTCTTC. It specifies CASSPEVGALSYNEQFF.

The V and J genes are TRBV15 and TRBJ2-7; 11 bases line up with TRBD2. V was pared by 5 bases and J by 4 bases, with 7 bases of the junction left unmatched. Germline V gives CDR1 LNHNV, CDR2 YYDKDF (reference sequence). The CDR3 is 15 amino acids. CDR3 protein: CATSEMGTSGYEQYF. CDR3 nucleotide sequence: TGTGCCACCAGCGAGATGGGGACTAGCGGATACGAGCAGTACTTC.

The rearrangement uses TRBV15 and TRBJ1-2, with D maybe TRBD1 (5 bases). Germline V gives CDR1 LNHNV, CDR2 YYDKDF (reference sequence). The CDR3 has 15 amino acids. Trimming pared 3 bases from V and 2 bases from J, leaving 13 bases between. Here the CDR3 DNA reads TGTGCCACCAGCAGGTGGACAAGCTCGAACTATGGCTACACCTTC. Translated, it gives CATSRWTSSNYGYTF. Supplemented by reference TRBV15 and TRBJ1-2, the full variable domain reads DAMVIQNPRYQVTQFGKPVTLSCSQTLNHNVMYWYQQKSSQAPKLLFHYYDKDFNNEADTPDNFQSRRPNTSFCFLDIRSPGLGDTAMYLCATSRWTSSNYGYTFGSGTRLTVV.

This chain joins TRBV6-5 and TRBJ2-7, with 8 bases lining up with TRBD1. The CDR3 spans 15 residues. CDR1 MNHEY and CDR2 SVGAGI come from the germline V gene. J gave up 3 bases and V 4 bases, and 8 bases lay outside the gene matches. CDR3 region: CASSFGQGVRYEQYF. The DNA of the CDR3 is TGTGCCAGCAGTTTCGGACAGGGAGTTCGCTACGAGCAGTACTTC.

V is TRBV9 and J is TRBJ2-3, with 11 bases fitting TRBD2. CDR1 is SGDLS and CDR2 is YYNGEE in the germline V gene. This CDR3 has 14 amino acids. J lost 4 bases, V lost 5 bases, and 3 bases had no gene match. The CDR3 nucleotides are TGTGCCAGCAGGCTAGCGGGAGGATCAGATACGCAGTATTTT. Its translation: CASRLAGGSDTQYF.

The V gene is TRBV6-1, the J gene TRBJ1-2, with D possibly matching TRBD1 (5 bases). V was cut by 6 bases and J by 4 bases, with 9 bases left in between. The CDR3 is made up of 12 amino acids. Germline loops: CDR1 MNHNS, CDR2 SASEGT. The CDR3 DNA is TGTGCCAGCAGGCTGGGGCTCTATGGCTACACCTTC. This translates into CASRLGLYGYTF.

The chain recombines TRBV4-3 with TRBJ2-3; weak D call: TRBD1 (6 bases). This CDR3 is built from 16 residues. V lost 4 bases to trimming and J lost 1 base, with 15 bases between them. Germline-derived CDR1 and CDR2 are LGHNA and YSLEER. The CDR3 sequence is CASSLIRGAGTDTQYF. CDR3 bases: TGCGCCAGCAGCCTCATCAGGGGCGCTGGCACAGATACGCAGTATTTT.

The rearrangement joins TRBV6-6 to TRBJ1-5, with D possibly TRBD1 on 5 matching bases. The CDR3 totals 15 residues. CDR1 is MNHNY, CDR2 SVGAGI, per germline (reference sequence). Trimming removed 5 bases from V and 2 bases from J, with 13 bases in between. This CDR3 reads CASSDGGNGNQPQHF. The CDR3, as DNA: TGTGCCAGCAGTGACGGGGGTAACGGCAATCAGCCCCAGCATTTT.

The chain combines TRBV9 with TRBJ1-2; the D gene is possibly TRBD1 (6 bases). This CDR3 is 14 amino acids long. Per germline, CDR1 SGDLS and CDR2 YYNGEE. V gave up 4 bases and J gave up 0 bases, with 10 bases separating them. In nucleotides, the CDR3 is TGTGCCAGCAGCCCAAGGGACACTAACTATGGCTACACCTTC. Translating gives CASSPRDTNYGYTF.

CDR3 sequence: CASSSTGGVQPQHF. The DNA of the CDR3 is TGTGCCAGCTCATCGACAGGGGGGGTTCAGCCCCAGCATTTT. The gene calls are TRBV18 and TRBJ1-5; 9 bases line up with TRBD1. The CDR3 sequence is 14 residues long. Germline V gene data show CDR1 as KGHSH and CDR2 as LQKENI. The V and J ends lost 5 bases and 6 bases, in that order; junction bases with no gene match: 5.

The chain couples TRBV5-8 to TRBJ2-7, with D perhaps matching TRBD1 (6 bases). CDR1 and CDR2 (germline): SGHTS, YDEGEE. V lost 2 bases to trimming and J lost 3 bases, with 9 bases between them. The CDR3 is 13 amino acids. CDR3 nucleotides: TGTGCCAGCAGCTTCCGGACAGACTACGAGCAGTACTTC. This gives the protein CASSFRTDYEQYF.

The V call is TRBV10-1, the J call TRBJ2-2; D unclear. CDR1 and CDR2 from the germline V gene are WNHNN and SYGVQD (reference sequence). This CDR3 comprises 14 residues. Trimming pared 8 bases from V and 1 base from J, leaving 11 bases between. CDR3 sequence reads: CASRSGLNTGELFF. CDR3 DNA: TGCGCCAGCCGGAGTGGTCTGAACACCGGGGAGCTGTTTTTT.

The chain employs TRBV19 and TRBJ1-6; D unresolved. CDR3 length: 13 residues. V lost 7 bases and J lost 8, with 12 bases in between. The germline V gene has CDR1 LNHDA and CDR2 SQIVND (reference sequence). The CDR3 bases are TGTGCCAGTACATACACAATTGATTCACCCCTCCACTTT. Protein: CASTYTIDSPLHF.

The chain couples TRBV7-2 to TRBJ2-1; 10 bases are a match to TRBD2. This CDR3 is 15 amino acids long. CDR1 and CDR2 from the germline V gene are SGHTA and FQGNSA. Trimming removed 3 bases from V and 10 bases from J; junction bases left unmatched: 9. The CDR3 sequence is CASSFKLAGVGEQFF. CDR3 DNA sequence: TGTGCCAGCAGCTTCAAGCTAGCGGGAGTAGGGGAGCAGTTCTTC. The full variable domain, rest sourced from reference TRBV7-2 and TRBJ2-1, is GAGVSQSPSNKVTEKGKDVELRCDPISGHTALYWYRQSLGQGLEFLIYFQGNSAPDKSGLPSDRFSAERTGGSVSTLTIQRTQQEDSAVYLCASSFKLAGVGEQFFGPGTRLTVL.

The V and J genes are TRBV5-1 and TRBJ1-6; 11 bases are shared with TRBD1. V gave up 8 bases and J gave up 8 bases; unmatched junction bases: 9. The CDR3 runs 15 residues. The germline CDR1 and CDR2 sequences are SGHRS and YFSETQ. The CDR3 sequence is CASRGWGQGDSPLHF. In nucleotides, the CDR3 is TGCGCCAGTCGGGGATGGGGACAGGGGGATTCACCCCTCCACTTT. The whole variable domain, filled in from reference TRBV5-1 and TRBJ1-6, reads KAGVTQTPRYLIKTRGQQVTLSCSPISGHRSVSWYQQTPGQGLQFLFEYFSETQRNKGNFPGRFSGRQFSNSRSEMNVSTLELGDSALYLCASRGWGQGDSPLHFGNGTRLTVT.

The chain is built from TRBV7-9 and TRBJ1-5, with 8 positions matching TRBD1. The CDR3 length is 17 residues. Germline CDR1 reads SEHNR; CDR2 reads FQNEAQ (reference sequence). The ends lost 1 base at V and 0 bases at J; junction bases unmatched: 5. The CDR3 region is CASSLGQGQASNQPQHF. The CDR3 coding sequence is TGTGCCAGCAGCTTAGGACAGGGACAGGCTAGCAATCAGCCCCAGCATTTT. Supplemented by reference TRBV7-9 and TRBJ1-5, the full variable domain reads DTGVSQNPRHKITKRGQNVTFRCDPISEHNRLYWYRQTLGQGPEFLTYFQNEAQLEKSRLLSDRFSAERPKGSFSTLEIQRTEQGDSAMYLCASSLGQGQASNQPQHFGDGTRLSIL.

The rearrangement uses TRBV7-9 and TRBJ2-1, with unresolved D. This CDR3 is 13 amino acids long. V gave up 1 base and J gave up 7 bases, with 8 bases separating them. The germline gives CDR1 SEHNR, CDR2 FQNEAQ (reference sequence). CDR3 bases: TGTGCCAGCAGCTTAGTTGTCCAAAATGAGCAGTTCTTC. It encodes CASSLVVQNEQFF.